This T cell receptor beta chain was obtained from a study of Graves' ophthalmopathy and Graves' hyperthyroidism (dated by TCRdb to 2017 to 2018). Study-wide context: Peripheral blood was collected before any treatment was given, at the time of initial diagnosis. TCR beta repertoire signatures were used to distinguish Graves' ophthalmopathy from Graves' hyperthyroidism and to predict progression to ophthalmopathy. Following sample collection, hyperthyroidism patients were given methimazole at a starting dose of 30 mg daily, and ophthalmopathy patients were given high-dose intravenous methylprednisolone. In total, some 130 blood samples were TCR-sequenced: 43 ophthalmopathy, roughly 80 hyperthyroidism and approximately 17 hyperthyroidism-to-ophthalmopathy patients. To explore V-J signatures that distinguish ophthalmopathy from hyperthyroidism, a discovery set of about a hundred patients was enrolled, made up of 43 with ophthalmopathy and some 56 with stable hyperthyroidism. In roughly 6 hyperthyroidism patients, T-cell repertoires of thyroid tissue and blood were compared. An independent validation cohort was composed of 18 hyperthyroidism patients and some 16 patients who later progressed from hyperthyroidism to ophthalmopathy. General study outcomes and caveats: Sample size was not statistically predetermined, and group allocation was not concealed from the investigators. In cross-validation, the 13-signature model distinguished ophthalmopathy from stable hyperthyroidism with approximately 88% sensitivity and almost 83% specificity, and in the test set the corresponding values were roughly 78% and 74%. Most expanded thyroid clonotypes with a frequency above 0.001 also appeared in blood, which suggests that blood repertoires may reflect the immune response in the thyroid. In validation, the model predicted ophthalmopathy progression with about 71% sensitivity and around 72% specificity; roughly 12 predicted patients were CT-confirmed with GO in a median of approximately 6.2 months.

TCR beta CDR3 regions were amplified from RNA transcripts for repertoire sequencing. HTBI primers and the Qiagen OneStep RT-PCR kit were used in a first-round RT-PCR, which was followed by a second-round multiplex PCR, size selection and purification. Libraries were sequenced on an Illumina HiSeq2000 using paired-end 100 bp reads. Processing in the source paper ran as follows. SOAPnuke was used for read processing, and reads with adapters, uncalled bases, a mean Phred below 15, or no exact constant-primer or identifier match were discarded. High-quality paired reads were merged with COPE v1.2.5. Unique nucleotide sequences were defined as clonotypes and aligned to IMGT TRB V, D and J references using MiTCR v1.1. The analysis was limited to V-J combinations with a frequency above 0.0001, which together covered 99.2% of the repertoires. A TCR clonal expansion and chaos score per V-J combination was defined as the ratio of F50 clonal expansion to chaos observed in the TCRdist matrix. Welch's t-statistics and random forest were used to reduce the features to 10 to 15 V-J combinations, which were then used as input to a naive Bayes classifier. Thyroid-blood repertoire similarity was quantified with the Morisita-Horn index. TCRdb trimmed the raw reads at Q25, called clones with MiXCR and kept productive beta chains. CDR3 protein duplicates are merged, each entry listing the most common genes and DNA. These V and J calls are TCRdb output, not the study's own analysis. The sample includes roughly 400,000 distinct CDR3 sequences, with roughly a sixth observed a single time. Of the sample, roughly 2.3% is held by the ten largest clones.

This clonotype was counted at least ten times. The specificity of this receptor is unknown. Base qualities were left out, and no much larger clone turns up one base away. Spanning cysteine to phenylalanine, the CDR3 consists of 15 amino acids. This entry keeps only the CDR3 DNA: 45 bases, framed from base 1. V lost 2 bases and J lost 7 bases, and the count of bases not matched to a germline gene is 7. Hyperthyroidism was defined as stable when no progression to ophthalmopathy occurred within 18 months of follow-up. Hyperthyroidism patients were newly diagnosed, with disease duration under 2 months, and aged 18 to 65 years. Patients with other autoimmune diseases, uncontrolled infections, pregnancy or lactation were excluded from the study. Clinical symptoms, serum thyroxine, TRAb, thyroid ultrasound and orbital computed tomography were used for diagnosis. Using Ficoll-Paque density gradient centrifugation, PBMCs were isolated from 8.5 to 10 ml of fresh peripheral blood. Trizol reagent was used to extract the total RNA, and its quality was then checked on an Agilent 2100 Bioanalyzer.

Sequencing was performed on peripheral blood. The TCR sequence derives from an adult woman with stable Graves' hyperthyroidism. The chain employs TRBV12-3 or TRBV12-4 and TRBJ1-1, with 10 bases aligning to TRBD1. Read as DNA, the sequence is TGTGCCAGCAGTTTAAAGAGACAGGGGGCTGGTGAAGCTTTCTTT. It encodes CASSLKRQGAGEAFF.